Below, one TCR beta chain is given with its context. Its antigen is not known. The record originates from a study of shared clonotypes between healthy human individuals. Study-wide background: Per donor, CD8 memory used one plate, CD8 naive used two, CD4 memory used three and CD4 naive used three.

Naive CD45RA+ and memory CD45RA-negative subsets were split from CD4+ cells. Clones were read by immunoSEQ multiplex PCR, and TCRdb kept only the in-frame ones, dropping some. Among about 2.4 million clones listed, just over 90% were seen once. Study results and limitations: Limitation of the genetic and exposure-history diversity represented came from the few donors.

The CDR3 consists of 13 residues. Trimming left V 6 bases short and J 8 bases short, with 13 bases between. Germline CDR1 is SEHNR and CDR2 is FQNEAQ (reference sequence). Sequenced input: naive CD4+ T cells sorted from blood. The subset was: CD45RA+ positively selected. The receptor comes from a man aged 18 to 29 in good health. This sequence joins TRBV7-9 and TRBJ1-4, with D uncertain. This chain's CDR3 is CASSYPTEEKLFF. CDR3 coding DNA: TGTGCCAGCAGTTACCCGACGGAGGAAAAACTGTTTTTT.